The rows below give T cell receptor beta chains drawn from one sample of a study of human T cells and chemical hapten exposure. TCRdb independently ran MiXCR on the RACE reads; one entry per CDR3 protein. The profile shows 75,000 to 90,000 distinct CDR3 sequences, 10% of them singletons. The sample consisted of whole blood, taken in connection with sensitization to the hapten diphenylcyclopropenone (DPC). The receptors come from a woman in her fifties or sixties with alopecia areata. Some clones in this sample may be carry-over from other donors' samples. Both conserved end residues are part of each CDR3. A D gene is named only where the DNA matches it firmly. The size field is filled for only some rows; it gives once, few, many or a size class.

clone_size d_call j_call v_call cdr3_aa cdr3_nt
medium-sized NA TRBJ2-2 TRBV6-4 CASSGSNTGELFF TGTGCCAGCAGTGGGTCGAACACCGGGGAGCTGTTTTTT
many NA TRBJ2-5 TRBV28 CASSLGSRPETQYF TGTGCCAGCAGTTTAGGATCGCGCCCAGAGACCCAGTACTTC
few NA TRBJ2-7 TRBV29-1 CSVGQRLGSYEQYF TGCAGCGTTGGGCAGAGATTGGGTTCCTACGAGCAGTACTTC
NA TRBD2 TRBJ2-1 TRBV2 CASSLAGSYNEQFF TGTGCCAGCAGCCTAGCGGGCTCCTACAATGAGCAGTTCTTC
many NA TRBJ1-6 TRBV6-1 CASSEGLGRRAYNSPLHF TGTGCCAGCAGTGAAGGTTTGGGTAGACGGGCCTATAATTCACCCCTCCACTTT
NA NA TRBJ2-7 TRBV4-1 CASSPSPLARRSSYEQYF TGCGCCAGCAGCCCAAGTCCCCTTGCACGCAGGAGCTCCTACGAGCAGTACTTC
NA NA TRBJ2-3 TRBV10-1 CASRSTYTDTQYF TGCGCCAGCCGATCTACTTACACAGATACGCAGTATTTT
few NA TRBJ1-2 TRBV14 CASSQEGQYGYTF TGTGCCAGCAGCCAAGAGGGGCAGTATGGCTACACCTTC
NA TRBD1 TRBJ1-2 TRBV28 CASRSDRGRGYTF TGTGCCAGCAGGTCAGACAGGGGGCGAGGCTACACCTTC
few TRBD2 TRBJ2-5 TRBV7-7 CASSGAGTSGSETQYF TGTGCTAGCAGCGGGGCCGGGACTAGCGGGAGTGAGACCCAGTACTTC
few NA TRBJ2-2 TRBV12-3/TRBV12-4 CASSFIWGTGELFF TGTGCCAGCAGTTTCATTTGGGGGACCGGGGAGCTGTTTTTT
NA NA TRBJ2-3 TRBV11-3 CASSFLAADTQYF TGTGCCAGCAGCTTCCTAGCTGCAGATACGCAGTATTTT
few TRBD2 TRBJ2-2 TRBV12-5 CASATSGRDTGELFF TGTGCTAGTGCTACTAGCGGGAGAGACACCGGGGAGCTGTTTTTT
NA TRBD1 TRBJ2-7 TRBV6-1 CASSEWTGVYEQYF TGTGCCAGCAGTGAATGGACAGGGGTCTACGAGCAGTACTTC
NA NA TRBJ1-5 TRBV30 CACGTGYSNQPQHF TGTGCCTGCGGAACAGGTTATAGCAATCAGCCCCAGCATTTT
NA TRBD1 TRBJ1-5 TRBV2 CATSGTGGNQPQHF TGTGCCACGTCAGGGACAGGGGGTAATCAGCCCCAGCATTTT
NA NA TRBJ2-7 TRBV19 CASSIVAYEQYF TGTGCCAGTAGTATTGTGGCGTACGAGCAGTACTTC
NA TRBD1 TRBJ1-1 TRBV18 CASSPQGAVGTEAFF TGTGCCAGCTCACCACAGGGGGCTGTAGGCACTGAAGCTTTCTTT